The 25 T cell receptor beta chains in this list originate from one sample, sequenced in a study of blood T cell repertoires in COVID-19. The method was immunoSEQ multiplex PCR; TCRdb's version includes in-frame clones alone and lacks a portion of them. The table shows roughly 97,000 clones, with around 87% occurring only once. Specimen: peripheral blood. The receptors were sampled from a man aged 50 or older with acute or convalescent COVID-19.

The chain carries TRBV4-1 and TRBJ1-1, with D possibly matching TRBD1 (5 bases). CDR1 and CDR2 (germline): MGHRA, YSYEKL. The length of the CDR3 is 14 residues. V lost 5 bases and J lost 4, with 14 bases in between. CDR3: CASSGLLRGTEAFF. CDR3 DNA sequence: TGCGCCAGCAGCGGCCTGCTTAGGGGCACTGAAGCTTTCTTT.

This clone was detected many times. This chain joins TRBV10-1 and TRBJ2-7; TRBD2 matches at 8 bases. The CDR3 sequence is 15 residues long. V gave up 3 bases and J gave up 3 bases; unmatched junction bases: 7. Germline CDR1 is WNHNN and CDR2 is SYGVQD (reference sequence). CDR3 sequence: CASSETPGTSYEQYF. The CDR3 DNA reads as TGCGCCAGCAGTGAAACCCCGGGGACTAGCTACGAGCAGTACTTC.

The genes are TRBV9 and TRBJ1-1; tentatively, D is TRBD1 (5 bases). V lost 6 bases and J 6 bases, leaving 18 bases between the germline ends. Germline V gene data show CDR1 as SGDLS and CDR2 as YYNGEE. This CDR3 region has 14 residues. This chain's CDR3 is CASKPSSFRAEAFF. The CDR3 DNA reads TGTGCCAGCAAACCGTCATCTTTCAGGGCTGAAGCTTTCTTT.

CDR3 bases: TGTGCCAGCAGCAAGGGACAGGGAGTGTCTGAAGCTTTCTTT. Protein sequence: CASSKGQGVSEAFF. J is TRBJ1-1 and V is TRBV11-3; 9 bases are a match to TRBD1. V lost 5 bases and J lost 6; bases outside the gene matches: 7. Germline values: CDR1 SGHNT, CDR2 YENEEA. The CDR3 has 14 residues.

The rearrangement uses TRBV14 and TRBJ2-1, with TRBD2 identical over 8 bases. V was pared by 2 bases and J by 8 bases, with 11 bases of the junction left unmatched. The CDR3 is 16 residues long. CDR1 is SGHDN, CDR2 FVKESK, per germline. CDR3 in DNA: TGTGCCAGCAGCCAAAGGTGGAGCGGGGGCATAGATGAGCAGTTCTTC. It is translated as CASSQRWSGGIDEQFF.

This sequence joins TRBV29-1 and TRBJ2-1; 7 nucleotides match TRBD2. Trimming took 7 bases from V and 5 from J; bases not matched to a gene: 8. CDR1 is SQVTM and CDR2 is ANQGSEA in the germline V gene. The CDR3 covers 13 residues. CDR3 amino acids: CSAASGLDNEQFF. In nucleotides, the CDR3 is TGCAGCGCCGCTAGCGGTTTGGACAATGAGCAGTTCTTC.

The chain couples TRBV5-1 to TRBJ2-1; D is undetermined. Germline V CDR1 and CDR2: SGHRS, YFSETQ. This CDR3 is 12 amino acids long. Trimming stripped 0 bases from V and 10 bases from J, with 8 bases between. The CDR3 bases are TGCGCCAGCAGCTTGGTAGTTTCGGAGCAGTTCTTC. It yields the protein CASSLVVSEQFF.

This clone was seen ten or more times. The chain links TRBV4-1 to TRBJ2-2, with 9 bases fitting TRBD1. This CDR3 spans 17 amino acids. The V segment lost 1 base and the J segment 4 bases; nucleotides outside the gene matches: 7. Per germline, CDR1 MGHRA and CDR2 YSYEKL. The CDR3 sequence: CASSQAMTGGFTGELFF. The CDR3 coding sequence is TGCGCCAGCAGCCAAGCTATGACAGGGGGATTCACCGGGGAGCTGTTTTTT.

The rearrangement uses TRBV5-4 and TRBJ2-7; 10 bases map to TRBD2. V lost 0 bases and J lost 5; bases outside the gene matches: 8. Germline lookup yields CDR1 SGHNT and CDR2 YYREEE (reference sequence). This CDR3 is built from 16 residues. The CDR3 DNA reads TGTGCCAGCAGCTTGGGCGTGGCTAGCGGGAGAAACGAGCAGTACTTC. This translates into CASSLGVASGRNEQYF.

The sample holds one count of this clone. The gene calls are TRBV5-1 and TRBJ2-1; possibly TRBD2 for D (6 bases). V was shortened by 0 bases and J by 6 bases, with 13 bases between the two germline ends. The CDR3 extends over 15 amino acids. Germline V lookup: CDR1 SGHRS, CDR2 YFSETQ. CDR3 sequence (DNA): TGCGCCAGCAGCTTGGTGGGCGGGACGGGCAATGAGCAGTTCTTC. Its translation is CASSLVGGTGNEQFF.

This clone has just one count. The rearrangement uses TRBV5-5 and TRBJ2-7; 8 positions match TRBD2. Losses at the gene ends were 7 bases for V and 3 bases for J; bases not matched to a gene: 9. The CDR3 totals 14 residues. CDR1 SGHKS and CDR2 YYEKEE come from the germline V gene (reference sequence). DNA of the CDR3: TGTGCCAGCGGCCGGGAGGGCGCACTCTACGAGCAGTACTTC. Its translation: CASGREGALYEQYF.

This clone was observed many times. V gene TRBV6-1 combines with J gene TRBJ2-3; 7 bases agree with TRBD2. After removal of 2 bases from V and 5 bases from J, the junction contained 13 bases not matched to a gene. The CDR3 covers 17 residues. Germline V CDR1 and CDR2: MNHNS, SASEGT. CDR3 sequence: CASSEKNFAGAIDTQYF. The CDR3 nucleotides read TGTGCCAGCAGTGAAAAGAACTTTGCGGGAGCCATAGATACGCAGTATTTT.

This clone was seen at least ten times. This chain connects TRBV4-1 to TRBJ2-1; weak D call: TRBD2 (6 bases). V was pared by 4 bases and J by 3 bases, with 13 bases between. Germline CDR1 MGHRA, CDR2 YSYEKL. The CDR3 is made up of 15 amino acids. The CDR3 bases are TGCGCCAGCAGCCCTACTAGGCGGGGCTACAATGAGCAGTTCTTC. Residues: CASSPTRRGYNEQFF.

This chain uses TRBV10-2 with TRBJ2-5, with 8 positions matching TRBD1. Germline CDR1 WSHSY, CDR2 SAAADI. This CDR3 has 12 residues. The V segment lost 10 bases and the J segment 4 bases; nucleotides outside the gene matches: 5. The CDR3 DNA reads TGCGCCACCCGGACAGGGCTAGAGACCCAGTACTTC. Its translation: CATRTGLETQYF.

J is TRBJ2-7 and V is TRBV12-3 or TRBV12-4, with no clear D. CDR3 size: 13 residues. The V gene lost 9 bases and the J gene lost 6 bases, with 18 bases spanning the gap. The CDR3 DNA is TGTGCCAGTTCTCTCTCTAGATCGTCCGAGCAGTACTTC. Protein product: CASSLSRSSEQYF.

The chain uses TRBV29-1 and TRBJ2-7, with 10 bases aligning to TRBD2. V gave up 7 bases and J gave up 3 bases; unmatched junction bases: 12. The CDR3 is 15 amino acids. In germline, CDR1 is SQVTM, CDR2 ANQGSEA. Here the CDR3 DNA reads TGCAGCGCCCGATTGGGGCTAGCGGGAGTCTACGAGCAGTACTTC. Its protein is CSARLGLAGVYEQYF.

The genes are TRBV14 and TRBJ2-5, with D possibly TRBD2 on 5 matching bases. CDR1 is SGHDN and CDR2 is FVKESK in the germline V gene. The length of the CDR3 is 16 residues. V gave up 0 bases and J gave up 5 bases, with 16 bases separating them. CDR3 amino acids: CASSQDPLRRMETQYF. The CDR3 coding sequence is TGTGCCAGCAGCCAAGATCCCCTAAGGAGGATGGAGACCCAGTACTTC.

The chain couples TRBV7-2 to TRBJ1-2, with D tentatively TRBD1 (5 bases). The germline V gene encodes CDR1 SGHTA and CDR2 FQGNSA. The CDR3 extends over 16 amino acids. The V end lost 5 bases, the J end lost 10 bases, and 26 bases lay between the germline ends. The CDR3 is CASSPIAGTGVTVYTF. The CDR3 region has the DNA TGTGCCAGCAGCCCAATCGCCGGGACGGGGGTAACGGTCTACACCTTC.

The genes are TRBV15 and TRBJ2-5; possibly TRBD1 for D (6 bases). The germline gives CDR1 LNHNV, CDR2 YYDKDF (reference sequence). Between the trimmed V and J ends, which lost 0 bases and 7 bases, there was a span of 12 bases. The CDR3 totals 14 residues. CDR3 region: CATSRDPGAGTQYF. In DNA, the CDR3 is TGTGCCACCAGCAGAGATCCAGGGGCCGGGACCCAGTACTTC.

The V and J genes are TRBV10-3 and TRBJ2-1, with TRBD1 matching over 9 bases. CDR1 and CDR2 from the germline V gene are ENHRY and SYGVKD. The V and J ends lost 5 bases and 9 bases, in that order; junction bases with no gene match: 11. CDR3 size: 15 residues. CDR3 sequence reads: CAISLLGQGSGEQFF. CDR3 nucleotide sequence: TGTGCCATCAGTCTACTCGGACAGGGGTCGGGTGAGCAGTTCTTC.

The chain couples TRBV4-2 to TRBJ2-3, with a weak D call TRBD2 (6 bases). V was shortened by 4 bases and J by 4 bases, with 12 bases between the two germline ends. The CDR3 is made up of 14 amino acids. Germline CDR1 reads LGHNA; CDR2 reads YNFKEQ. The CDR3 DNA sequence: TGTGCCAGCAGCCCCCGGGACTCCGCAGATACGCAGTATTTT. Its protein product is CASSPRDSADTQYF.

The chain is built from TRBV7-2 and TRBJ2-1; 13 nucleotides line up with TRBD2. V shed 2 bases, J shed 6 bases, and the junction held 10 bases outside the gene matches. There are 18 residues in the CDR3. From germline, CDR1 is SGHTA and CDR2 FQGNSA. The CDR3 reads CASSLFGTSGVRGNEQFF. DNA for the CDR3: TGTGCCAGCAGCTTATTTGGGACTAGCGGGGTGAGGGGCAATGAGCAGTTCTTC.

This clone was seen only a few times. The CDR3 DNA sequence: TGCGCCAGCAGCCTACGTGGGTTGGAGAACGATGAGCAGTTCTTC. It specifies CASSLRGLENDEQFF. This rearrangement joins TRBV4-1 to TRBJ2-1; no clear D gene. V was clipped by 4 bases and J by 8 bases, with 18 bases between them. Germline values: CDR1 MGHRA, CDR2 YSYEKL. This CDR3 spans 15 amino acids.

This clone was seen once. The rearrangement links TRBV2 to TRBJ2-1; D possibly corresponds to TRBD2 (5 bases). The CDR3 loop spans 13 amino acids. Germline CDR1 and CDR2: SNHLY and FYNNEI. V lost 5 bases and J 4 bases, leaving 9 bases between the germline ends. CDR3 protein: CASSLAKYNEQFF. The DNA for the CDR3 is TGTGCCAGCAGTCTAGCAAAGTACAATGAGCAGTTCTTC. The complete variable domain, with remaining parts taken from reference TRBV2 and TRBJ2-1, reads EPEVTQTPSHQVTQMGQEVILRCVPISNHLYFYWYRQILGQKVEFLVSFYNNEISEKSEIFDDQFSVERPDGSNFTLKIRSTKLEDSAMYFCASSLAKYNEQFFGPGTRLTVL.

The genes are TRBV5-4 and TRBJ2-1; 8 nucleotides align to TRBD1. The CDR3 runs to 15 residues. The trim removed 5 bases at V and 9 bases at J, leaving 13 bases unmatched. Germline V gene data show CDR1 as SGHNT and CDR2 as YYREEE (reference sequence). The CDR3 protein is CASSTPRTGTLEQFF. The DNA for the CDR3 is TGTGCCAGCAGTACCCCCCGGACAGGGACTCTTGAGCAGTTCTTC.